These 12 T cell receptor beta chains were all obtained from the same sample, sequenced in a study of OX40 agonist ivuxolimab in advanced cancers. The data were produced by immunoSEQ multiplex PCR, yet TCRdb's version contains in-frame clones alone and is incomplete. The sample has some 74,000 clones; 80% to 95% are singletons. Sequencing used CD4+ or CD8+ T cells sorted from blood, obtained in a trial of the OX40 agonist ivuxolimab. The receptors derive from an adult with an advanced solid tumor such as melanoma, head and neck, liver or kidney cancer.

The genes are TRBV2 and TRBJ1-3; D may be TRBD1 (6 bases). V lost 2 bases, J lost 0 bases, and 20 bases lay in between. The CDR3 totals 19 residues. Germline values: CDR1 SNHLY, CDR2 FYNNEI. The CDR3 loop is CASSELWGGGRYSGNTIYF. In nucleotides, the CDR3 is TGTGCCAGCAGTGAATTATGGGGGGGCGGGCGATACTCTGGAAACACCATATATTTT. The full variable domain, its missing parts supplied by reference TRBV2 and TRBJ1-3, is EPEVTQTPSHQVTQMGQEVILRCVPISNHLYFYWYRQILGQKVEFLVSFYNNEISEKSEIFDDQFSVERPDGSNFTLKIRSTKLEDSAMYFCASSELWGGGRYSGNTIYFGEGSWLTVV.

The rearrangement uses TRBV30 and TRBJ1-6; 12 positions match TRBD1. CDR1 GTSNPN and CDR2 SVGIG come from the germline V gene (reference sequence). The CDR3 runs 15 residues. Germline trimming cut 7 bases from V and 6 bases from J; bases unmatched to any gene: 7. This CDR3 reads CAFGTGGAANSPLHF. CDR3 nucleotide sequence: TGTGCCTTCGGGACAGGGGGCGCCGCTAATTCACCCCTCCACTTT.

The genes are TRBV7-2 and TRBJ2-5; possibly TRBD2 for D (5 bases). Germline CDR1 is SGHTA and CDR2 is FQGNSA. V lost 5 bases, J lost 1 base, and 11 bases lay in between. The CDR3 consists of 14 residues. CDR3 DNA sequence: TGTGCCAGCAGCCCGGACGGGATCCAAGAGACCCAGTACTTC. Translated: CASSPDGIQETQYF.

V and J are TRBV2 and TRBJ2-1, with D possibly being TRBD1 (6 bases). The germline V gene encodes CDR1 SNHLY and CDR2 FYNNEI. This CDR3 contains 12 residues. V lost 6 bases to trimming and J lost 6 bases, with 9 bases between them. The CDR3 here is CASRDSRNEQFF. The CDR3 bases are TGTGCCAGCAGGGACAGTCGCAATGAGCAGTTCTTC.

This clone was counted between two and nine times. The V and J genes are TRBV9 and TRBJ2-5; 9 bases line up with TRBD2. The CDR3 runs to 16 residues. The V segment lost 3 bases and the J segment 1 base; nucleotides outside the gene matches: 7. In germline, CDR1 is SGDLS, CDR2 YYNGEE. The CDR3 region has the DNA TGTGCCAGCAGCGGCGGCTCACTAGCGGGCCAAGAGACCCAGTACTTC. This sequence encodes CASSGGSLAGQETQYF.

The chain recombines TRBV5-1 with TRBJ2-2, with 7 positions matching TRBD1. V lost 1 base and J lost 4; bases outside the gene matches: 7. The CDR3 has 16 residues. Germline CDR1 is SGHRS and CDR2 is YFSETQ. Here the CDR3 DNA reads TGCGCCAGCAGCTTGTTGAGAGGGGGCATCACCGGGGAGCTGTTTTTT. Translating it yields CASSLLRGGITGELFF.

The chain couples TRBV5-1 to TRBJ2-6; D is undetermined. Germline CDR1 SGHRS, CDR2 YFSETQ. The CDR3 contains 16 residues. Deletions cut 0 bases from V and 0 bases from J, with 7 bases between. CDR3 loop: CASSLVGSSGANVLTF. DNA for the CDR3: TGCGCCAGCAGCTTGGTAGGCTCCTCTGGGGCCAACGTCCTGACTTTC.

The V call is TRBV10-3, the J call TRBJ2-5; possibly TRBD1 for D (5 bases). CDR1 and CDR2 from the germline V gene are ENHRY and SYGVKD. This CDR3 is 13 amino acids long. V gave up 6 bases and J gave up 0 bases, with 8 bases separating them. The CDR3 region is CAISPRDQETQYF. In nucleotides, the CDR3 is TGTGCCATCAGCCCCAGGGACCAAGAGACCCAGTACTTC.

The CDR3 region has the DNA TGTGCCTGGAGTGTACTAATGGGTCCGAACACTGAAGCTTTCTTT. It is translated as CAWSVLMGPNTEAFF. The J gene is TRBJ1-1, the V gene TRBV30; unclear D gene. Germline V gene lookup returns CDR1 GTSNPN and CDR2 SVGIG (reference sequence). Trimming stripped 0 bases from V and 1 base from J, with 12 bases between. This CDR3 is built from 15 residues. The variable domain in full, completed from reference TRBV30 and TRBJ1-1, reads SQTIHQWPATLVQPVGSPLSLECTVEGTSNPNLYWYRQAAGRGLQLLFYSVGIGQISSEVPQNLSASRPQDRQFILSSKKLLLSDSGFYLCAWSVLMGPNTEAFFGQGTRLTVV.

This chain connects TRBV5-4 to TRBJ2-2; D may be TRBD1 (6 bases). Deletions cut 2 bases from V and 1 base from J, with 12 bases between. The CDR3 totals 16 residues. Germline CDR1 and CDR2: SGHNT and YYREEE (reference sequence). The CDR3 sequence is CASSFRQVMNTGELFF. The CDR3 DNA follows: TGTGCCAGCAGCTTCCGACAGGTGATGAACACCGGGGAGCTGTTTTTT.

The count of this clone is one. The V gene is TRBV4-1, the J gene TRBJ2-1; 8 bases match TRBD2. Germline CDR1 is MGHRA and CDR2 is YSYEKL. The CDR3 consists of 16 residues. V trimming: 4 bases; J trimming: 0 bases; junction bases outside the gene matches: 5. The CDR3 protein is CASSPSSGSSYNEQFF. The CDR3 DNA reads TGCGCCAGCAGCCCCTCGAGCGGGAGCTCCTACAATGAGCAGTTCTTC.

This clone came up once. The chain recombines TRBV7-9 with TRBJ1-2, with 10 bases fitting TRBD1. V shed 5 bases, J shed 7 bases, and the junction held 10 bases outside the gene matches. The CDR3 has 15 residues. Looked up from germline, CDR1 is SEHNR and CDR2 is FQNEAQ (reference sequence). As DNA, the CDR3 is TGTGCCAGCAGCACCACCGGGACAGGGGTTGGTGGCTACACCTTC. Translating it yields CASSTTGTGVGGYTF.